This record looks at one TCR beta chain sequence and its context. Its specificity is unknown. A single record per CDR3 protein comes from TCRdb applying MiXCR to the reads. Of about 310,000 distinct CDR3 sequences in the sample, 20% to 30% were seen once. The sample comes from a study of T cell repertoires in cytomegalovirus infection. About the research overall: CMV epitopes in the study were HLA-C-restricted (recently identified) and HLA-B-restricted (well studied). TCR beta signatures that were public indicated CMV infection and matching HLA type. Study-wide results and limits: In two of eight donors, the top clonotype was HLA-C-restricted CMV-specific. Adding up the frequency of public TCR beta families identified people who carried CMV plus the relevant HLA.

Trimming shortened V by 3 bases and J by 3 bases, and 18 bases separated the two germline ends. Germline V gene data show CDR1 as DFQATT and CDR2 as SNEGSKA (reference sequence). There are 16 residues in the CDR3. The clonotype was recovered from a human donor in good health (CMV status not recorded). Some clones in this sample may be carry-over from other donors' samples. The sequences come from cultured PBMCs, collected from culture after CMV antigen stimulation. The chain is built from TRBV20-1 and TRBJ1-5; D possibly corresponds to TRBD1 (6 bases). CDR3 sequence: CSARTPSDRFNQPQHF. CDR3 in DNA: TGCAGTGCTAGGACCCCCTCAGACAGGTTCAATCAGCCCCAGCATTTT.